This record covers a single TCR beta chain. Its antigen remains unknown. This sample was taken from a study of Ad26.COV2.S vaccination and SARS-CoV-2 variants. Regarding the study as a whole: Spike-specific TCR breadth in vaccine recipients exceeded that seen in placebo recipients. TCR breadth and depth estimates may have understated total T cell responses.

The treatment is: about 20 received Ad26.COV2.S at low or high dose, single or two shots; 5 received placebo; per-sample allocation not given. After the first vaccine or placebo injection, samples were drawn on day 63. Vaccine was an Ad26 vector expressing Wuhan-strain SARS-CoV-2 spike. The CDR3 has 11 residues. CDR1 is SGHKS, CDR2 YYEKEE, per germline (reference sequence). Germline trimming cut 4 bases from V and 11 bases from J; bases unmatched to any gene: 1. Profiled with immunoSEQ multiplex PCR; TCRdb holds only in-frame clones, not every one. The sample holds some 240,000 clones, around 88% seen once.

Sequencing used peripheral blood, obtained in a trial of Ad26.COV2.S vaccine versus placebo. The V call is TRBV5-5, the J call TRBJ1-4; 8 nucleotides line up with TRBD1. The clonotype originates from a person aged 18-60 years who received the Ad26.COV2.S COVID-19 vaccine or a placebo. The CDR3 nucleotides read TGTGCCAGCAGCCGACAGGGGAAACTGTTTTTT. Amino acids: CASSRQGKLFF.